This TCR beta chain was documented in a study of graft-versus-host responses after intestinal transplantation (dated by TCRdb to the early 2020s). About the study as a whole: The transplants that recipients got were multivisceral, liver-intestinal, or isolated intestinal. Every recipient was given anti-thymocyte globulin induction, then maintenance tacrolimus and steroids for roughly 3 years. Bulk TCR-beta CDR3 sequencing was used to track graft-versus-host and host-versus-graft alloreactive T cell clones in the graft, circulation and bone marrow after intestinal transplantation. To identify alloreactive clones, pre-transplant mixed lymphocyte reaction products were sequenced and then compared with unstimulated pre-transplant donor and recipient T cells. A cohort of 24 intestinal transplant recipients, including one retransplant, was enrolled, and 3 patients lacking pretransplant specimens were excluded. A peak of at least 4% donor T cells among recipient peripheral blood mononuclear cells was the definition used for donor T cell macrochimerism. Rather than being sequenced by the commercial service, samples from a few later patients were sequenced in-house on an Illumina MiSeq and processed with MiXCR.

At the junction V is shortened by 4 bases and J by 10 bases, with 17 bases in between. The CDR3 goes from the cysteine to the phenylalanine over 15 residues. Here the CDR3 DNA is all that survives: 45 bases in frame from base 1. CDR1 MGHRA and CDR2 YSYEKL were looked up in the germline V gene. What the research found in general, with its limitations: Patients with donor T cell macrochimerism had high GvH to HvG T cell clonal ratios in their allografts. Early after transplant, peak levels of circulating GvH clones were found to be associated with declines in HvG clones. GvH clones were detected in recipient bone marrow, and some appeared earlier in ileal mucosa or blood, consistent with an intestinal mucosal origin. The conclusions were limited by the relatively low number and heterogeneity of the intestinal transplant patients.

This specimen's time point label, interpreted: cells obtained before transplantation from donor or recipient. CD3+CD4+ and CD3+CD8+ populations were FACS-sorted from unstimulated pre-transplant donor and recipient cells taken from spleen or lymph nodes. Remarks on this clone: Its antigen has not been determined. There are no base qualities to consult, and no much larger clone falls within one base.

The library was prepared using the immunoSEQ multiplex PCR assay. For most patients, genomic DNA was isolated with the Qiagen DNeasy Blood and Tissue Kit and shipped frozen to Adaptive Biotechnologies for TCR sequencing. For most patients, genomic DNA was subjected to high-throughput TCR-beta CDR3 sequencing by Adaptive Biotechnologies. Concerning the study's data processing: TCR sequencing data for approximately 17 patients were retrieved from Adaptive's ImmunoSEQ software; three other patients were processed with MiXCR and VDJtools. To correct CD4 versus CD8 sorting errors, any sequence found in both subsets at a frequency ratio below 5:1 was removed. CDR3 nucleotide sequences shared by donor and recipient were removed because the origin of these sequences could not be assigned. To be classed as alloreactive, a clone needed at least 2-fold expansion over unstimulated cells and a minimum CFSE-low frequency of 0.002% (template counts) or 0.001% (read counts). A clone was considered mappable if detected in the sequenced pre-transplant spleen, lymph node, or MLR CFSE-low populations of the donor or recipient. Cumulative frequency of alloreactive clones was calculated as a percentage of all sequences weighted by copy number. TCRdb holds this immuneACCESS table with in-frame rearrangements only. Some clones are missing; in checked studies, unresolved V genes explain under half, and the rest has no known cause. V and J calls and clone size come straight from that table; D and trimming were deduced from the DNA. The sample yields under 95,000 clones; around 90% were counted once. The ten largest make up approximately 0.3% of the sample.

The chain is assembled from TRBV4-1 and TRBJ1-6; no D gene can be assigned with confidence. The sequence was collected from a human donor who was the organ donor for an intestinal transplant. This specimen consisted of unstimulated CD4+ T cells sorted from spleen or lymph node cells, obtained before transplant. DNA sequence: TGCGCCAGCAGCCCCATTAGGAACTACAACTCACCCCTCCACTTT. Translated, it gives CASSPIRNYNSPLHF.